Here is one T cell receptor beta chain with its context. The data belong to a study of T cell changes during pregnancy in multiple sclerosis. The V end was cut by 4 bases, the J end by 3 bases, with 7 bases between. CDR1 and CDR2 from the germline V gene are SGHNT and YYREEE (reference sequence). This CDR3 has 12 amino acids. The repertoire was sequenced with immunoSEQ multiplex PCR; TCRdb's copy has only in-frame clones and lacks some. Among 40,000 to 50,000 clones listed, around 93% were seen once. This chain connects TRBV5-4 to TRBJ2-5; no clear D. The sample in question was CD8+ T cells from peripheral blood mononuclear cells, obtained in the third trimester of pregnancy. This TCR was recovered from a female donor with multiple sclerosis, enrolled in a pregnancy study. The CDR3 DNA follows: TGTGCCAGCAGCCACATGGAAGAGACCCAGTACTTC. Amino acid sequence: CASSHMEETQYF.